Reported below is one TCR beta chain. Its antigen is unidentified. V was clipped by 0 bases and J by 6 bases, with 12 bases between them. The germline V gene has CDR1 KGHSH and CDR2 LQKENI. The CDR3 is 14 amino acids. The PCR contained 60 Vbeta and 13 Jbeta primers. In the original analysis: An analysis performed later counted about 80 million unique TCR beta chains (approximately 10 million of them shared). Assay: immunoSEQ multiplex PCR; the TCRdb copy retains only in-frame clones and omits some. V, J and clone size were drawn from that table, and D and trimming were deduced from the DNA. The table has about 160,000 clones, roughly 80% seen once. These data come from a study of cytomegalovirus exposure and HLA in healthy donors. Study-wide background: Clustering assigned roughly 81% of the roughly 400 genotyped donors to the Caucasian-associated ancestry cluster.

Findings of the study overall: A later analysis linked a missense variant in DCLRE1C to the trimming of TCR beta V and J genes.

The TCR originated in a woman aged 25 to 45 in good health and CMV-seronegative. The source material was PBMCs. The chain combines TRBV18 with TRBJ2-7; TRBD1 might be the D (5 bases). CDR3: CASSPPRRVGEQYF. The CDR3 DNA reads TGTGCCAGCTCACCACCGCGCAGGGTGGGCGAGCAGTACTTC. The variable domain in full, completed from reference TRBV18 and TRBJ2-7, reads NAGVMQNPRHLVRRRGQEARLRCSPMKGHSHVYWYRQLPEEGLKFMVYLQKENIIDESGMPKERFSAEFPKEGPSILRIQQVVRGDSAAYFCASSPPRRVGEQYFGPGTRLTVT.